Below are 30 T cell receptor beta chains sequenced from a single sample in a study of T cells in Graves' hyperthyroidism and ophthalmopathy. It was RNA transcripts that yielded the amplified TCR beta CDR3 regions. Using the HTBI primer set, a first-round RT-PCR was run on the TCR CDR3. Via MiXCR, TCRdb re-called the multiplex PCR reads, giving one row per CDR3 protein. The top ten clones hold 3.5% to 4.5% of a sample with about 610,000 distinct CDR3 sequences, 14% to 15% of them seen once. The sequenced sample consisted of blood. The source of these receptors is a woman between 40 and 55 years old with Graves' ophthalmopathy.

The sample holds a few counts of this clonotype. This rearrangement joins TRBV5-1 to TRBJ2-7; weak D call: TRBD2 (5 bases). CDR3 length: 15 residues. The germline gives CDR1 SGHRS, CDR2 YFSETQ. With 0 bases removed from V and 3 bases from J, the gap between germline ends came to 13 bases. CDR3 sequence reads: CASSLAGVFNYEQYF. Here the CDR3 DNA reads TGCGCCAGCAGCTTGGCCGGGGTCTTCAACTACGAGCAGTACTTC. Using reference TRBV5-1 and TRBJ2-7 for the parts outside the CDR3, the full variable domain is KAGVTQTPRYLIKTRGQQVTLSCSPISGHRSVSWYQQTPGQGLQFLFEYFSETQRNKGNFPGRFSGRQFSNSRSEMNVSTLELGDSALYLCASSLAGVFNYEQYFGPGTRLTVT.

This clonotype was counted at least ten times. The CDR3 nucleotides are TGTGCCAGTAGTATAGACCCGGGGTCGAGGGGCACTGAAGCTTTCTTT. The encoded protein is CASSIDPGSRGTEAFF. This rearrangement joins TRBV19 to TRBJ1-1, with a possible D match to TRBD1 (5 bases). Trimming left V 0 bases short and J 4 bases short, with 15 bases between. From germline, CDR1 is LNHDA and CDR2 SQIVND (reference sequence). The CDR3 totals 16 residues.

This clonotype was counted only a few times. The V call is TRBV27, the J call TRBJ2-2, with 8 bases identical to TRBD1. Germline trimming cut 6 bases from V and 6 bases from J; bases unmatched to any gene: 6. This CDR3 has 14 residues. The V gene's germline CDR1 is MNHEY and CDR2 SMNVEV (reference sequence). The CDR3 loop is CASRPGGFAGELFF. The CDR3 DNA reads as TGTGCCAGCAGACCAGGGGGCTTCGCCGGGGAGCTGTTTTTT.

This clonotype was observed at least ten times. The V call is TRBV13, the J call TRBJ2-7, with D possibly matching TRBD1 (6 bases). The V end was cut by 5 bases, the J end by 0 bases, with 11 bases between. The CDR3 runs 14 residues. CDR1 PRHDT and CDR2 FYEKMQ come from the germline V gene (reference sequence). For the CDR3, the DNA is TGTGCCAGCAGCCCGCGACAGGACTCCTACGAGCAGTACTTC. This translates into CASSPRQDSYEQYF.

This clonotype was recorded many times. This sequence joins TRBV7-9 and TRBJ1-2; 7 nucleotides match TRBD1. The germline CDR1 and CDR2 sequences are SEHNR and FQNEAQ (reference sequence). The CDR3 has 16 residues. Trimming cost V 2 bases and J 1 base; bases outside gene matches: 7. The CDR3 reads CASSLRTGPNNYGYTF. Here the CDR3 DNA reads TGTGCCAGCAGCTTAAGGACAGGCCCTAATAACTATGGCTACACCTTC.

This clonotype was recorded at least ten times. The gene calls are TRBV12-3 or TRBV12-4 and TRBJ1-1; D not certain. Trimming shortened V by 3 bases and J by 1 base, and 9 bases separated the two germline ends. The CDR3 consists of 14 residues. The CDR3 nucleotides are TGTGCCAGCAGTTTTAATAGCGGGAACACTGAAGCTTTCTTT. It codes for CASSFNSGNTEAFF.

The chain employs TRBV12-3 or TRBV12-4 and TRBJ1-1; 8 nucleotides align to TRBD1. Losses at the gene ends were 6 bases for V and 4 bases for J; bases not matched to a gene: 10. The CDR3 has 15 residues. CDR3 sequence: CASSKTGARGTEAFF. The CDR3 DNA is TGTGCCAGCAGCAAGACAGGGGCCAGGGGCACTGAAGCTTTCTTT.

The chain employs TRBV6-1 and TRBJ2-7; 7 bases match TRBD2. In germline, CDR1 is MNHNS, CDR2 SASEGT. The CDR3 loop spans 13 amino acids. With V trimmed by 6 bases and J by 6 bases, 8 bases remained unmatched. CDR3: CASRPTSEGEQYF. CDR3 sequence (DNA): TGTGCCAGCAGGCCTACTAGCGAGGGCGAGCAGTACTTC.

This clonotype was seen at least ten times. This chain uses TRBV7-2 with TRBJ1-5, with a weak D call TRBD1 (5 bases). Trimming took 4 bases from V and 1 from J, leaving 11 bases between them. CDR1 is SGHTA and CDR2 is FQGNSA in the germline V gene. The CDR3 is 15 residues long. The CDR3 is CASSSSRASNQPQHF. For the CDR3, the DNA is TGTGCCAGCAGCTCCAGCAGGGCGAGCAATCAGCCCCAGCATTTT.

The sample holds many counts of this clonotype. J is TRBJ1-2 and V is TRBV28; maybe TRBD1 (5 bases). V was cut by 10 bases and J by 8 bases, with 14 bases left in between. The CDR3 consists of 11 residues. The germline CDR1 and CDR2 sequences are MDHEN and SYDVKM. In nucleotides, the CDR3 is TGTGCCACCCCATCGGGGGGAGGCTACACCTTC. Amino acid sequence: CATPSGGGYTF.

There are many counts of this clonotype. The CDR3 nucleotides are TGTGCCACCAGCAGAGGTACCGGGATCGTCCTCTACGAGCAGTACTTC. Its protein is CATSRGTGIVLYEQYF. This chain links TRBV15 with TRBJ2-7, with D possibly TRBD2 on 5 matching bases. CDR3 size: 16 residues. Per the germline V gene, CDR1 is LNHNV and CDR2 is YYDKDF (reference sequence). Trimming pared 1 base from V and 3 bases from J, leaving 16 bases between.

The rearrangement uses TRBV6-1 and TRBJ1-2; 9 bases align to TRBD1. V shed 8 bases, J shed 2 bases, and the junction held 12 bases outside the gene matches. There are 16 residues in the CDR3. The germline V gene has CDR1 MNHNS and CDR2 SASEGT. The chain's CDR3 is CASCNYRDRVNYGYTF. The CDR3 DNA is TGTGCCAGCTGCAACTACCGGGACAGGGTGAACTATGGCTACACCTTC.

This clonotype was counted many times. The V gene is TRBV6-1, the J gene TRBJ1-2; D unclear. V lost 7 bases to trimming and J lost 11 bases, with 23 bases between them. The CDR3 has 14 residues. From germline, CDR1 is MNHNS and CDR2 SASEGT. CDR3 residues: CASKMWVTTLNYTF. In DNA, the CDR3 is TGTGCCAGCAAAATGTGGGTTACAACGCTCAATTACACCTTC.

This clonotype has just a few counts. The chain has TRBV6-5 and TRBJ1-2, with 7 nucleotides matching TRBD1. Trimming took 2 bases from V and 4 from J; bases not matched to a gene: 10. CDR3 size: 16 residues. CDR1 MNHEY and CDR2 SVGAGI come from the germline V gene. CDR3 DNA sequence: TGTGCCAGCAGTTACACCCCCCCGACAGGGACCTATGGCTACACCTTC. Residues: CASSYTPPTGTYGYTF.

This clonotype has ten or more counts. The chain combines TRBV2 with TRBJ1-1; D ambiguous. V gave up 7 bases and J gave up 1 base, with 10 bases separating them. Germline-derived CDR1 and CDR2 are SNHLY and FYNNEI. The CDR3 has 13 amino acids. CDR3 protein: CASKNRRNTEAFF. CDR3 coding DNA: TGTGCCAGCAAGAACAGACGGAACACTGAAGCTTTCTTT.

In this sample, this clonotype turned up many times. The V and J genes are TRBV27 and TRBJ1-1; D ambiguous. The CDR3 totals 13 residues. Trimming took off 4 bases at V and 1 base at J, with 7 bases between the two ends. Germline V gives CDR1 MNHEY, CDR2 SMNVEV (reference sequence). The CDR3 DNA reads as TGTGCCAGCAGTTCGCAACAGAACACTGAAGCTTTCTTT. It specifies CASSSQQNTEAFF.

The sample holds many counts of this clonotype. The chain has TRBV4-3 and TRBJ2-1; D uncertain. CDR3 length: 12 residues. V lost 2 bases to trimming and J lost 7 bases, with 6 bases between them. Germline V gene data show CDR1 as LGHNA and CDR2 as YSLEER. This chain's CDR3 is CASSQRENEQFF. The CDR3 DNA reads as TGCGCCAGCAGCCAAAGAGAAAATGAGCAGTTCTTC.

The CDR3 is CASSSGPADGYTF. The CDR3 bases are TGTGCCAGCAGCTCGGGACCCGCCGATGGCTACACCTTC. The rearrangement uses TRBV7-9 and TRBJ1-2; D perhaps matches TRBD1 (5 bases). The CDR3 has 13 residues. V was shortened by 4 bases and J by 6 bases, with 12 bases between the two germline ends. In germline, CDR1 is SEHNR, CDR2 FQNEAQ (reference sequence).

This clonotype was counted a single time. The genes are TRBV4-2 and TRBJ2-5; TRBD1 aligns across 10 bases. CDR3 length: 15 residues. The junction had 9 bases not matched to a gene; V was cut back by 4 bases and J by 7 bases. Germline CDR1 is LGHNA and CDR2 is YNFKEQ. In DNA form, the CDR3 reads TGTGCCAGCAGCCCACGGGACAGGGGATTTGGGACCCAGTACTTC. This codes for CASSPRDRGFGTQYF.

This clonotype was recorded many times. J is TRBJ2-7 and V is TRBV28; D ambiguous. The length of the CDR3 is 12 residues. Between the trimmed V and J ends, which lost 1 base and 6 bases, there was a span of 7 bases. The germline CDR1 and CDR2 sequences are MDHEN and SYDVKM. CDR3 in DNA: TGTGCCAGCAGTTTATCCAACGCCGAGCAGTACTTC. It specifies CASSLSNAEQYF.

At least ten counts were recorded for this clonotype. The CDR3 is CAWTKLAGDEQYF. CDR3 in DNA: TGTGCCTGGACCAAACTAGCGGGAGATGAGCAGTACTTC. This chain joins TRBV30 and TRBJ2-7; 11 nucleotides agree with TRBD2. The CDR3 loop spans 13 amino acids. The ends lost 4 bases at V and 7 bases at J; junction bases unmatched: 6. Germline V gene data show CDR1 as GTSNPN and CDR2 as SVGIG (reference sequence).

The chain joins TRBV18 to TRBJ1-1; perhaps TRBD1 as D (6 bases). V lost 3 bases, J lost 0 bases, and 11 bases lay in between. The CDR3 has 15 amino acids. Looked up from germline, CDR1 is KGHSH and CDR2 is LQKENI. The CDR3 DNA sequence: TGTGCCAGCTCACCTATACAGGGTCTGAACACTGAAGCTTTCTTT. Protein: CASSPIQGLNTEAFF.

The chain uses TRBV11-2 and TRBJ2-2, with TRBD2 identical over 9 bases. CDR1 SGHAT and CDR2 FQNNGV come from the germline V gene. The CDR3 totals 19 residues. The J segment lost 0 bases and the V segment lost 0 bases, leaving 8 bases of the junction unmatched. CDR3 sequence: CASSLDGAGGSANTGELFF. The CDR3 DNA sequence: TGTGCCAGCAGCTTAGATGGAGCGGGAGGTAGCGCGAACACCGGGGAGCTGTTTTTT.

V and J are TRBV11-2 and TRBJ2-7, with TRBD2 identical over 10 bases. V lost 5 bases, J lost 3 bases, and 10 bases stayed unmatched. This CDR3 spans 16 amino acids. CDR1 SGHAT and CDR2 FQNNGV come from the germline V gene. This chain's CDR3 is CASSPKPAGGFYEQYF. CDR3 sequence (DNA): TGTGCCAGCAGCCCCAAACCAGCGGGGGGGTTCTACGAGCAGTACTTC. Full variable domain (remainder filled in from reference TRBV11-2 and TRBJ2-7): EAGVAQSPRYKIIEKRQSVAFWCNPISGHATLYWYQQILGQGPKLLIQFQNNGVVDDSQLPKDRFSAERLKGVDSTLKIQPAKLEDSAVYLCASSPKPAGGFYEQYFGPGTRLTVT.

This clonotype was seen only a few times. This chain joins TRBV7-9 and TRBJ1-2, with 7 bases lining up with TRBD1. The CDR3 runs 15 residues. Germline lookup yields CDR1 SEHNR and CDR2 FQNEAQ (reference sequence). V gave up 5 bases and J gave up 0 bases; unmatched junction bases: 6. Written as DNA, the CDR3 is TGTGCCAGCAGCCCTGGGACAGCAGCTAACTATGGCTACACCTTC. Translated, it gives CASSPGTAANYGYTF.

The chain combines TRBV12-3 or TRBV12-4 with TRBJ1-3; 7 nucleotides agree with TRBD1. The CDR3 totals 18 residues. V dropped 7 bases and J dropped 0; count of bases not matched to a gene: 15. Here the CDR3 reads CASTPSGQTSSSGNTIYF. The CDR3 region has the DNA TGTGCCAGCACCCCGTCGGGACAGACATCCAGCTCTGGAAACACCATATATTTT.

Many counts were recorded for this clonotype. CDR3 region: CASSFRERAGETQYF. CDR3 nucleotides: TGTGCCAGCAGCTTTAGGGAACGGGCGGGAGAGACCCAGTACTTC. The chain employs TRBV11-3 and TRBJ2-5; a possible D gene is TRBD2 (5 bases). Trimming cost V 3 bases and J 4 bases, with 15 bases left between them. Per germline, CDR1 SGHNT and CDR2 YENEEA. CDR3 length equals 15 residues.

The chain joins TRBV19 to TRBJ2-7; maybe TRBD1 (6 bases). Looked up from germline, CDR1 is LNHDA and CDR2 is SQIVND (reference sequence). The CDR3 is 15 amino acids. Trimming pared 5 bases from V and 4 bases from J, leaving 18 bases between. In DNA, the CDR3 is TGTGCCAGTAGTCCAGGGGCCTTAACTGTATACGAGCAGTACTTC. As protein: CASSPGALTVYEQYF.

Concerning this clonotype itself: Just one base apart from a much larger clone, this may be a read error. The missing conserved phenylalanine or tryptophan at the end of this CDR3 makes a read error likely. This rearrangement joins TRBV3-1 to TRBJ2-2, with D possibly TRBD2 on 5 matching bases. CDR1 LGHDT and CDR2 YNNKEL come from the germline V gene (reference sequence). The CDR3 extends over 13 amino acids. The V and J ends lost 4 bases and 7 bases respectively, with 10 bases between them. The CDR3: CASSLTRDGELFS. For the CDR3, the DNA is TGTGCCAGCAGCCTAACGAGGGACGGGGAGCTGTTTTCT.

At least ten counts were recorded for this clonotype. This chain connects TRBV28 to TRBJ2-5; TRBD2 matches at 9 bases. Germline V gives CDR1 MDHEN, CDR2 SYDVKM. CDR3 length: 15 amino acids. Losses at the gene ends were 8 bases for V and 5 bases for J; bases not matched to a gene: 12. In nucleotides, the CDR3 is TGTGCCAGCTTCTCGCGGGAGGGCCGGGAGGAGACCCAGTACTTC. Residues: CASFSREGREETQYF. Based on the CDR3 plus reference TRBV28 and TRBJ2-5, the full variable domain is DVKVTQSSRYLVKRTGEKVFLECVQDMDHENMFWYRQDPGLGLRLIYFSYDVKMKEKGDIPEGYSVSREKKERFSLILESASTNQTSMYLCASFSREGREETQYFGPGTRLLVL.